This TCR beta chain emerged from a study of blood T cell repertoires in COVID-19. Here immunoSEQ multiplex PCR was the method, and the copy in TCRdb shows in-frame clones only, minus some. The data show about 270,000 clones, more than 80% seen once. CDR1 is LNHDA and CDR2 is SQIVND in the germline V gene (reference sequence). Between the trimmed V and J ends, which lost 4 bases and 4 bases, there was a span of 13 bases. This CDR3 has 14 amino acids. The sequenced sample was PBMCs or T cells enriched from blood (not recorded which). The chain couples TRBV19 to TRBJ1-1; tentative D call: TRBD1 (5 bases). The origin of this receptor is a woman in her thirties with acute COVID-19. In nucleotides, the CDR3 is TGTGCCAGTAGTAAGGTCAGGGAAGGCACTGAAGCTTTCTTT. Translation: CASSKVREGTEAFF.